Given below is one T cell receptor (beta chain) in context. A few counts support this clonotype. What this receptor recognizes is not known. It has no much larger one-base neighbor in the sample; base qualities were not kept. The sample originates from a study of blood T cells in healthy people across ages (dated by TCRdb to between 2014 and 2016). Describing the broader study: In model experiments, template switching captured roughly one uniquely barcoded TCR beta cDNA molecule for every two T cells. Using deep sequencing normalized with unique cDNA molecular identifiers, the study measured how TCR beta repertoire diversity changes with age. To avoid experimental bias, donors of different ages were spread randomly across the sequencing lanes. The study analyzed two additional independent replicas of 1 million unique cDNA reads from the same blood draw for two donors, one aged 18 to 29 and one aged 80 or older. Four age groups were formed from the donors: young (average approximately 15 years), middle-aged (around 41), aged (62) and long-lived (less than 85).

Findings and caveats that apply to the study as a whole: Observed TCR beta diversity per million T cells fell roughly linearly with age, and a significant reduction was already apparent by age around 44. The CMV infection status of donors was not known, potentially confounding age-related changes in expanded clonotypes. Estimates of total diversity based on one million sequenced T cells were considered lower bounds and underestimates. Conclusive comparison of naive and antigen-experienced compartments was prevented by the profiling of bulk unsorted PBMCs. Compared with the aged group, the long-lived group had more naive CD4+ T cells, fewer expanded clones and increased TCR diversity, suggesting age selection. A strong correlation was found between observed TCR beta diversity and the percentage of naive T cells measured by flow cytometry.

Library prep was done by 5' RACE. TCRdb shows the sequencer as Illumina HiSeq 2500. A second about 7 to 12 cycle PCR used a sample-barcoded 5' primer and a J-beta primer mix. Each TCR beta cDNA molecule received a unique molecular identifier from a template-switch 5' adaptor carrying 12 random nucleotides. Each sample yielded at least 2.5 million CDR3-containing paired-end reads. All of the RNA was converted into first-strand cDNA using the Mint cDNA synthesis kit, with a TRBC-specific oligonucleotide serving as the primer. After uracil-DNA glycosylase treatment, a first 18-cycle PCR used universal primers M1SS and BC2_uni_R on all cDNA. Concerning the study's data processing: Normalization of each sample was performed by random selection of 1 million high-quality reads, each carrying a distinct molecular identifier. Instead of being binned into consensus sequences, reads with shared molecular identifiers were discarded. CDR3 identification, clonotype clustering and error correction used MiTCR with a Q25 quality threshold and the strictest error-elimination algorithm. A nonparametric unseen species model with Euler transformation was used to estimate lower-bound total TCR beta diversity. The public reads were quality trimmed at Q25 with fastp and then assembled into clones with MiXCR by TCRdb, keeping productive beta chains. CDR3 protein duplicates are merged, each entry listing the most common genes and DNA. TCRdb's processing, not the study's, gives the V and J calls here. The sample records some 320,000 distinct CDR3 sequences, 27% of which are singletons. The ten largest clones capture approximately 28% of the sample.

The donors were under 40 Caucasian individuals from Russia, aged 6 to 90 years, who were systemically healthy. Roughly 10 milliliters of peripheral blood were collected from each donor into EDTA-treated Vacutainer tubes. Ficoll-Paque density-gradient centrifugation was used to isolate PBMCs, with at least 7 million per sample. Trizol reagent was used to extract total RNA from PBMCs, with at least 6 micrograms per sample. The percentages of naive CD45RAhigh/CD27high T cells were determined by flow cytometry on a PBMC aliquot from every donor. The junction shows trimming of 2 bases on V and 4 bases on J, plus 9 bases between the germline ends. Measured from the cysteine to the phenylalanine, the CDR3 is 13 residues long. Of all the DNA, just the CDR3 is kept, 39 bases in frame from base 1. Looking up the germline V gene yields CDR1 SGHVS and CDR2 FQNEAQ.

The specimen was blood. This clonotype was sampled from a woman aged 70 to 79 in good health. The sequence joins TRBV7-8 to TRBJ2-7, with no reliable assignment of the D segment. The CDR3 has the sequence CASSLPSRYEQYF. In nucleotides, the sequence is TGTGCCAGCAGCTTACCATCGCGGTACGAGCAGTACTTC.